These T cell receptor beta chains were read from a single sample in a study of glioma-infiltrating T cells. Each CDR3 protein is one row after TCRdb ran MiXCR on the multiplex PCR reads. The repertoire holds 160,000 or so distinct CDR3 sequences, with more than 35% as singletons. Sequencing was carried out using glioma tissue, nonneoplastic brain tissue, or PBMCs (not recorded which). Receptors were obtained from a human donor with low-grade glioma or glioblastoma, undergoing nonglioma brain surgery, or in good health (not recorded which). Each CDR3 is given with its conserved first and last residue. D genes are given only for firm matches. Rows may omit the clone size; those that give it use once, few, many or a size class.

d_gene,abundance,v_gene,j_gene,CDR3nt,CDR3aa
-,-,TRBV11-1,TRBJ2-1,TGTGCCAGCAGCTTCTCGGGGCCCTACAATGAGCAGTTCTTC,CASSFSGPYNEQFF
-,-,TRBV14,TRBJ2-7,TGTGCCAGCAGCCAAGGACAGGTGTATTACGAGCAGTACTTC,CASSQGQVYYEQYF
-,once,TRBV20-1,TRBJ2-1,TGCAGTGATGGGCCGAACTACAATGAGCAGTTCTTC,CSDGPNYNEQFF
-,many,TRBV12-3/TRBV12-4,TRBJ1-1,TGTGCCAGCAGTTTATCCAGAGTGGCTGAAGCTTTCTTT,CASSLSRVAEAFF
-,-,TRBV3-1,TRBJ1-1,TGTGCCAGCAGTAGGAACGCTGAAGCTTTCTTT,CASSRNAEAFF
TRBD1,-,TRBV5-4,TRBJ2-1,TGTGCCAGCAGTTCCTCTGGGGACAGAAGCAATGAGCAGTTCTTC,CASSSSGDRSNEQFF
-,many,TRBV27,TRBJ2-1,TGTGCCAGCAGTCCCCTTGGGAATGAGCAGTTCTTC,CASSPLGNEQFF
-,-,TRBV30,TRBJ2-3,TGTGCCTGGAGTGTAAGGACGGCGGGGTCGGATACGCAGTATTTT,CAWSVRTAGSDTQYF
-,-,TRBV29-1,TRBJ2-1,TGCAGCGTTGAAGGGGCAAAGACAGGCTTCAATGAGCAGTTCTTC,CSVEGAKTGFNEQFF
-,few,TRBV3-1,TRBJ2-7,TGTGCCAGCAGCCGTACCGGGACCCCCTCCGAGCAGTACTTC,CASSRTGTPSEQYF
-,-,TRBV6-1,TRBJ2-1,TGTGCCAGCGGGGGTCGGGAAGACAATGAGCAGTTC,CASGGREDNEQF
-,-,TRBV2,TRBJ1-4,TGTGCCAGCATGAGTGCGCAGTTTGCAACTAATGAAAAACTGTTTTTT,CASMSAQFATNEKLFF
-,-,TRBV6-1,TRBJ2-1,TGTGACAGCAGCCGCTTCCCACAACAGTTCTTC,CDSSRFPQQFF
-,-,TRBV5-1,TRBJ2-7,TGCCCCAGCAGCTTTAGGGGCGGCCGCGAGCAGTACTTC,CPSSFRGGREQYF
-,many,TRBV6-6,TRBJ2-1,TGTGCCAGCAGTTACTCGCCCAGCGATGAGCAGTTCTTC,CASSYSPSDEQFF
-,few,TRBV3-1,TRBJ2-2,TGTGCCAGCAGCCCACCGGGTACTAGGGGGAACACCGGGGAGCTGTTTTTT,CASSPPGTRGNTGELFF
TRBD2,few,TRBV6-6,TRBJ2-1,TGTGCCAGCAGCCCTCAGGAGCGGGAACCCCCCAGACGGCAGTTCTTC,CASSPQEREPPRRQFF
TRBD2,-,TRBV4-2,TRBJ2-1,TGTGCCAGCAGCCAAGAAGGGACTAGTCTCTACAATGAGCAGTTCTTC,CASSQEGTSLYNEQFF
-,once,TRBV6-5,TRBJ2-1,TGTGCTAGCAGTGAAGGTGTGAGGAGTGAGCAGTTCTTC,CASSEGVRSEQFF
-,many,TRBV24-1,TRBJ2-1,TGTGCCACCAGTGATGCCGGCCTTAGCTCCTACAATGAGCAGTTCTTC,CATSDAGLSSYNEQFF